This TCR beta chain was sequenced for a study of OX40 agonist ivuxolimab in advanced cancers. Regarding the study in general: Ivuxolimab was a fully human IgG2 agonistic monoclonal antibody targeting the costimulatory receptor OX40 (CD134). Intravenous ivuxolimab was administered to patients every 2 weeks at six dose levels: 0.01, 0.1, 0.3, 1.5, 3 and 10 mg/kg. Of the approximately 50 patients in dose escalation, approximately 20 had hepatocellular carcinoma, roughly 15 had melanoma, 9 had renal cell carcinoma and 9 had head and neck cancer. In the dose-escalation cohort, 82.7% of patients were male, and the mean age was approximately 64 years, with a range of roughly 23 to 85. Prior anti-PD-1, anti-PD-L1 or anti-CTLA-4 therapy was permitted, and 40% of dose-escalation patients had received checkpoint inhibitors. Three dose-escalation patients achieved partial responses, one with hepatocellular carcinoma and two with cutaneous melanoma. The point of sequencing TCRbeta in the periphery was to test whether ivuxolimab changed TCR sequence diversity and drove clonal T-cell expansion. The paper describes the monotherapy dose-escalation part (N of about 52 patients) of the phase I trial of ivuxolimab.

The V and J ends are trimmed by 2 bases and 5 bases, leaving 7 bases between them. The cysteine opens and the phenylalanine closes a CDR3 of 13 amino acids. Only the CDR3 DNA stays, 39 bases, in frame from base 1. The germline V gene (reference sequence) yields MNHEY for CDR1 and SMNVEV for CDR2. Study-level results and caveats: At doses of 0.1 to 3.0 mg/kg, clonal expansion of both CD4+ and CD8+ T cells in blood was seen between baseline and week 6. Antigen specificity was not determined for the clonally expanded peripheral T cells. In partial responders in the 0.1-3.0 mg/kg groups, normalized peripheral clonal expansion was found to be among the lowest, especially among CD8+ T cells. After ivuxolimab, CD8+ T cells had more expanded clones than CD4+ T cells on average. Low levels of normalized T-cell clonal expansion were also seen in some patients who did not respond.

The trial excluded patients who had a history of autoimmune disease or were on systemic immunosuppression. Peripheral blood for TCR sequencing was drawn from every dose cohort at baseline, at cycle 4 day 1 and at cycle 7 day 1. Samples came from an open-label, multicenter, first-in-human phase I dose-escalation trial of ivuxolimab. The trial enrolled adults with locally advanced or metastatic head and neck squamous cell, hepatocellular, melanoma or renal cell carcinoma. Before TCR sequencing, CD4+ T cells and CD8+ T cells were sorted from peripheral blood as separate populations. Details on this clone: Its antigen is unknown. Base qualities are missing; no much larger clone stands one base away.

Genomic DNA was extracted from sorted cells for sequencing of the TCRbeta CDR3 region. TCRbeta CDR3 regions were sequenced using the immunoSEQ Assay. What TCRdb holds here is the immuneACCESS table cut down to in-frame rearrangements. Part of the clones is not present; checked against another copy, under half of the missing clones reflect an unresolved V gene, and the others are unexplained. Recorded for this sample are tens of thousands of clones; 80% to 85% of them occurred a single time. The biggest ten clones account for roughly 7.9% of the sample. The chain is assembled from TRBV27 and TRBJ2-1, with the D gene too uncertain to name. The source of this sequence is an adult with an advanced solid tumor such as melanoma, head and neck, liver or kidney cancer. The sequenced sample was CD4+ or CD8+ T cells sorted from blood, obtained in a trial of the OX40 agonist ivuxolimab. The CDR3 in this case is CASSLTANNEQFF. The nucleotides are TGTGCCAGCAGTTTAACAGCAAACAATGAGCAGTTCTTC.